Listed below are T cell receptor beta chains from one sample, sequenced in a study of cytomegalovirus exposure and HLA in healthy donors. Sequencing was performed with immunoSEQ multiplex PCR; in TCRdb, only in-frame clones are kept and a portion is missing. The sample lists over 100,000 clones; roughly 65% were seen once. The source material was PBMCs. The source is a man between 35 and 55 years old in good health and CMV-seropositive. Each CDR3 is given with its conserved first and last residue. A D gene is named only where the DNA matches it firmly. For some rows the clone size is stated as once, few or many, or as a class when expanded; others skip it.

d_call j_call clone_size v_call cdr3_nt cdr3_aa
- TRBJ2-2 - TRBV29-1 TGCAGCGTTTTTGGGACTTCCGGGGAGCTGTTTTTT CSVFGTSGELFF
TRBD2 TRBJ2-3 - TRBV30 TGTGCCTGGAGTGTACTAAGCGGGACCTACACAGATACGCAGTATTTT CAWSVLSGTYTDTQYF
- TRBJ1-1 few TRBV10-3 TGTGCCAGCTCCCTGACAGGGAACACTGAAGCTTTCTTT CASSLTGNTEAFF
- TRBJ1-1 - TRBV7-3 TGTGCCAGCAGCTCCCAGGGCACGAACACTGAAGCTTTCTTT CASSSQGTNTEAFF
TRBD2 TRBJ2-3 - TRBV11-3 TGTGCCAGCAGCACGGGACTAGCGGGAGTCGGGACAGATACGCAGTATTTT CASSTGLAGVGTDTQYF
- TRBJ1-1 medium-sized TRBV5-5 TGTGCCAGCAGCTCTAAACAGGGAGAGAACACTGAAGCTTTCTTT CASSSKQGENTEAFF
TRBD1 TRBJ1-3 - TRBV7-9 TGTGCCAGCAGCTGGACAGGAGGAACCTCTGGAAACACCATATATTTT CASSWTGGTSGNTIYF
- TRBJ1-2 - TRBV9 TGTGCCAGCAGCGTATACGGGGGGGGGTATGGCTACACCTTC CASSVYGGGYGYTF
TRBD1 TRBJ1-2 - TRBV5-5 TGTGCCAGCAGCTTATTAAGACAGGGTAGCTACACCTTC CASSLLRQGSYTF
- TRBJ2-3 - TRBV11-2 TGTGCCAGCTCAAACACAGATACGCAGTATTTT CASSNTDTQYF
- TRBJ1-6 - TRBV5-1 TGCGCCAGCAGCTTGGGCCCGGACACGTCAAATTCACCCCTCCACTTT CASSLGPDTSNSPLHF
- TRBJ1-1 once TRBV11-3 TGTGCCAGCAGCGCAGGGTCCCGAACTGAAGCTTTCTTT CASSAGSRTEAFF
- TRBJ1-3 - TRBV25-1 TGTGCCAGCAGTGATGCCGGGACATACGGAAACACCATATATTTT CASSDAGTYGNTIYF
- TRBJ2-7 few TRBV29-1 TGCAGCGTTAGGGGTCCCTACGAGCAGTACTTC CSVRGPYEQYF
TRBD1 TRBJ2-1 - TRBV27 TGTGCCAGCAGTTCAAAAACAGGGGGCCCCTACAATGAGCAGTTCTTC CASSSKTGGPYNEQFF
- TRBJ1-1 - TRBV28 TGTGCCAGCAGTTTAGGCCCCGGGATGAACACTGAAGCTTTCTTT CASSLGPGMNTEAFF
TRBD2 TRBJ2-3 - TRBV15 TGTGCCACCAGCAGAGATGTGACTAGCGGGTTGGGCGATACGCAGTATTTT CATSRDVTSGLGDTQYF
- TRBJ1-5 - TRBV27 TGTGCCAGCAGTTTAGAACCGCCGTTCTCCCTCAGGGATCAGCCCCAGCATTTT CASSLEPPFSLRDQPQHF
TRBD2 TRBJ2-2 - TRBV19 TGTGCCAGTAATTCGGGGGGGAGAAGCACCGGGGAGCTGTTTTTT CASNSGGRSTGELFF
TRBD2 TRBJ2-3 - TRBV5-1 TGCGCCAGCAGCTTGGCCCTCTACAGGACTAGTAGTAATACGCAGTATTTT CASSLALYRTSSNTQYF
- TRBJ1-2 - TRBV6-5 TGTGCCAGCAGTTACGCCGGGTATAGTGGCTACACCTTC CASSYAGYSGYTF
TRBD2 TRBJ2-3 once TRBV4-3 TGCGCCAGCAGCCAAGAAGGGAGGGGACGTCGCGGCACAGATACGCAGTATTTT CASSQEGRGRRGTDTQYF
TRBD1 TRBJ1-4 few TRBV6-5 TGTGCCAGCAGCCGGGACAGACATAATGAAAAACTGTTTTTT CASSRDRHNEKLFF
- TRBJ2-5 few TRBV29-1 TGCAGCGTTGCGGGTCTGTGGGGCCTTGGAGAGACCCAGTACTTC CSVAGLWGLGETQYF
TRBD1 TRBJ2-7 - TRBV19 TGTGCCAGCAAGGACAGGGGCTCACCGGGGGAGCAGTACTTC CASKDRGSPGEQYF
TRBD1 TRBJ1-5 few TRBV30 TGTGCCTGGAACGAGCAGGGGGACTCTCAGCCCCAGCATTTT CAWNEQGDSQPQHF
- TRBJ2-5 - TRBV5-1 TGCGCCAGCAGCTGGGCGGGGAATCAAGAGACCCAGTACTTC CASSWAGNQETQYF
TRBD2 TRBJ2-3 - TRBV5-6 TGTGCCAGCAGCGCCTCTAGCGGGAGTAAAGGTACGCAGTATTTT CASSASSGSKGTQYF
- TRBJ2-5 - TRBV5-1 TGCGCCAGCAGCGTAGGAACCATGGGGCGGGAGACCCAGTACTTC CASSVGTMGRETQYF
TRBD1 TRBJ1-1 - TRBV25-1 TGTGCCAGCAGTGAATTGGGGACAGGGGGCCTGGAAGCTTTCTTT CASSELGTGGLEAFF
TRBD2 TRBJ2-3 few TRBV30 TGTGCCTGGAGTACCGGACTAGCGGCAAATACGCAGTATTTT CAWSTGLAANTQYF
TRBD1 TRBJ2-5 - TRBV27 TGTGCCAGCAGTTCTTTGACAGGGCGGGAGACCCAGTACTTC CASSSLTGRETQYF
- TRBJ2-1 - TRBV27 TGTGCCAGCAGTTCCCAGACTGGGAGCTCCTACAATGAGCAGTTCTTC CASSSQTGSSYNEQFF
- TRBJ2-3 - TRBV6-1 TGTGCCAGCAGTGGAACAGACACAGATACGCAGTATTTT CASSGTDTDTQYF
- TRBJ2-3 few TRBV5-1 TGCGCCAGCAGCTTCGGGACCGCGGGGCCTACGCAGTATTTT CASSFGTAGPTQYF
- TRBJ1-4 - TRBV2 TGTGCCAGCAGTCAGGGGACGACTAATGAAAAACTGTTTTTT CASSQGTTNEKLFF